This TCR beta chain was retrieved from a study of blood T cells in healthy people across ages. The CDR3 sequence is 14 residues long. Germline CDR1 reads SGHTA; CDR2 reads FQGNSA. With 5 bases removed from V and 0 bases from J, the gap between germline ends came to 7 bases. This clonotype was found a few times. Through a sample-barcoded 5' primer and a J-beta primer mix, a second PCR was run for about 7 to 12 cycles. TCRdb recomputed calls from the 5' RACE reads with MiXCR, one row per CDR3 protein. The data show 730,000 or so distinct CDR3 sequences, around 38% seen once. J is TRBJ1-4 and V is TRBV7-2, with D tentatively TRBD1 (5 bases). The clonotype comes from a man older than 75 in good health. Sequencing used blood. The CDR3 DNA follows: TGTGCCAGCAGCCGACAGCCAACTAATGAAAAACTGTTTTTT. Translated: CASSRQPTNEKLFF.